A selection of T cell receptor beta chains follows, all from one sample in a study of response to subunit inactivated influenza vaccine. TCRdb called the RT-PCR reads again in MiXCR, with one record for every CDR3 protein. The sample records 600,000 to 850,000 distinct CDR3 sequences, 14% being singletons. Here the sequenced sample was PBMCs from blood, taken around 15 days before vaccination. Source of these receptors: a man aged 50 to 59 who received an inactivated influenza vaccine. The CDR3 runs from the conserved cysteine through the conserved F or W. Each record gives: V gene, clone size, D gene, J gene, CDR3 DNA, CDR3 protein. D genes are given only for firm matches. The listing skips clone size in some rows; elsewhere it reads once, few, many or a size class.

TRBV5-1	few	TRBD1	TRBJ2-5	TGCGCCAGCAGCTTGGCCCCGACAGGGGTGCATGGAGAGACCCAGTACTTC	CASSLAPTGVHGETQYF
TRBV3-1	.	TRBD2	TRBJ2-1	TGTGCCAGCAGCCAGCCGGGACTAGCGGGGTCTTATGGGCAGTTCTTC	CASSQPGLAGSYGQFF
TRBV6-5	few	.	TRBJ2-5	TGTGCCAGCAGTTACTGGCGGGGCCAAGAGACCCAGTACTTC	CASSYWRGQETQYF
TRBV11-2	few	TRBD2	TRBJ2-3	TGTGCCAGCAGCTTAGTGACTAGCTGGGCAGATACGCAGTATTTT	CASSLVTSWADTQYF
TRBV11-2	few	TRBD2	TRBJ2-6	TGTGCCAGCAGCTTAAGGTCTAGCGGGGGACTGGGGGGGGCCAACGTCCTGACTTTC	CASSLRSSGGLGGANVLTF
TRBV7-9	few	TRBD2	TRBJ2-1	TGTGCCAGCAGCTTATCCGGGACTAGCGTTAATGAGCAGTTCTTC	CASSLSGTSVNEQFF
TRBV5-1	few	.	TRBJ2-3	TGCGCCAGCAGCTTGGGAGGACTCGCCTCAGATACGCAGTATTTT	CASSLGGLASDTQYF
TRBV20-1	few	.	TRBJ1-6	TGCAGTGCTAAGGACAGCCAGCTCAATAATTCACCCCTCCACTTT	CSAKDSQLNNSPLHF
TRBV7-3	.	.	TRBJ2-2	TGTGCCAGCAGCTCTGGACTCCCAAACACCGGGGAGCTGTTTTTT	CASSSGLPNTGELFF
TRBV12-3/TRBV12-4	few	TRBD2	TRBJ2-2	TGTGCCAGCAGTTACGGGACTAGCGGGACCGGGGAGCTGTTTTTT	CASSYGTSGTGELFF
TRBV24-1	.	TRBD2	TRBJ2-1	TGTGCCCGGGCCAGCGGGAGGCTCCTTTCCTACAATGAGCAGTTCTTC	CARASGRLLSYNEQFF
TRBV4-3	.	TRBD1	TRBJ2-3	TGCGCCAGCAGCCAAAAAGGACAGGGGGGTGCAGATACGCAGTATTTT	CASSQKGQGGADTQYF
TRBV30	few	.	TRBJ2-7	TGTGCCTGGAGTGTAGCCCACGAGCAGTACTTC	CAWSVAHEQYF
TRBV18	.	.	TRBJ1-6	TGTGCCAGCTCACCGGAGGAGAGGACACAGGGTAATAATTCACCCCTCCACTTT	CASSPEERTQGNNSPLHF
TRBV7-9	.	.	TRBJ2-1	TGTGCCAGCAGCCAACGTCTTTATGATGAGCAGTTCTTC	CASSQRLYDEQFF
TRBV7-9	many	.	TRBJ2-7	TGTGCCAGCAGCTTAGGTTTCTTAAGTTACGAGCAGTACTTC	CASSLGFLSYEQYF
TRBV7-2	many	.	TRBJ2-7	TGTGCCAGCAGCTACTCGGGGCCGCACGCCTCACTGGGTGAGCAGTACTTC	CASSYSGPHASLGEQYF
TRBV6-2/TRBV6-3	few	TRBD2	TRBJ2-7	TGTGCCACCGGGACTATGTTATTTTACGAGCAGTACTTC	CATGTMLFYEQYF
TRBV2	few	.	TRBJ1-1	TGTGCCAGCAGGCCCACGGACTTCAGACAGAGGAACACTGAAGCTTTCTTT	CASRPTDFRQRNTEAFF
TRBV10-3	few	TRBD1	TRBJ1-1	TGTGCCGTCTGGGACAGGGAGAACACTGAAGCTTTCTTT	CAVWDRENTEAFF
TRBV5-1	few	.	TRBJ2-3	TGCGCCAGCGCTCTCTGGGGAAGCACAGATACGCAGTATTTT	CASALWGSTDTQYF
TRBV5-1	.	TRBD1	TRBJ1-1	TGCGCCAGCAGCTTAGCAGGACAGGGGGGACCGGGGGACACTGAAGCTTTCTTT	CASSLAGQGGPGDTEAFF
TRBV6-2/TRBV6-3	.	TRBD2	TRBJ2-1	TGTGCCAGCAGTTACTCGGTTCTAGCGGGAAGGAATGAGCAGTTCTTC	CASSYSVLAGRNEQFF
TRBV6-2/TRBV6-3	.	TRBD1	TRBJ2-2	TGTGCCAGCCGGAAAACAGGGGGCACCGGGGAGCTGTTTTTT	CASRKTGGTGELFF
TRBV7-9	few	.	TRBJ2-2	TGTGCCAGCAGTACAGGGTTGGCCACCGGGGAGCTGTTTTTT	CASSTGLATGELFF
TRBV27	.	.	TRBJ1-3	TGTGCCAGCAGGGCCGGGAGGCATGAGGGAAACACCATATATTTT	CASRAGRHEGNTIYF
TRBV7-8	many	.	TRBJ2-3	TGTGCCAGCAGCTTAGGGACCACATCCACAGATACGCAGTATTTT	CASSLGTTSTDTQYF
TRBV6-2/TRBV6-3	few	TRBD2	TRBJ2-1	TGTGCCAGCTCGGGACTAGCGGATTACAATGAGCAGTTCTTC	CASSGLADYNEQFF
TRBV12-3/TRBV12-4	.	TRBD2	TRBJ2-3	TGTGCCAGCAGTTTTTCTAGCGGGAGTGGAGATACGCAGTATTTT	CASSFSSGSGDTQYF
TRBV14	many	TRBD1	TRBJ2-7	TGTGCCAGCAGCCCCTACGGGACAGGGGGAATCAAACGGTACTTC	CASSPYGTGGIKRYF
TRBV20-1	few	.	TRBJ2-7	TGCAGTGCCGCCCGCTCCGTAGCCTACGAGCAGTACTTC	CSAARSVAYEQYF
TRBV5-5	.	.	TRBJ1-3	TGTGCCAGCAGCTTAAGCCTAGGGAGTGGAAACACCATATATTTT	CASSLSLGSGNTIYF
TRBV6-5	.	.	TRBJ1-1	TGTGCCAGCAGTTACTCGGAACGGGTTATGAACACTGAAGCTTTCTTT	CASSYSERVMNTEAFF
TRBV9	.	TRBD2	TRBJ2-4	TGTGCCAGCAGCCCGGGACTAGAAAATAGCATTCAGTACTTC	CASSPGLENSIQYF
TRBV10-3	.	.	TRBJ1-2	TGTGCCATCAGTGACCCCGGGATCTATGGCTACACCTTC	CAISDPGIYGYTF
TRBV5-4	.	.	TRBJ1-1	TGTGCCAGCAGCTTGGATGCGAACACTGAAGCTTTCTTT	CASSLDANTEAFF
TRBV9	.	.	TRBJ2-2	TGTGCCAGCAGCGTAGGCGTGGGCGGGGAGCTGTTTTTT	CASSVGVGGELFF
TRBV20-1	few	TRBD1	TRBJ2-1	TGCAGTGCTGACCGGGACAGGGGGCAGAATGAGCAGTTCTTC	CSADRDRGQNEQFF
TRBV4-1	.	.	TRBJ1-2	TGCGCCAGCAGCCAGCCCGGACAGACACGGGGCTACACCTTC	CASSQPGQTRGYTF
TRBV9	.	.	TRBJ2-2	TGTGCCAGCAGCCCCCGCCCTCGGGGCACCGAGGAGCTGTTTTTT	CASSPRPRGTEELFF
TRBV29-1	.	.	TRBJ2-3	TGCAGCGTCCCCGGCGGGGCGGATACGCAGTATTTT	CSVPGGADTQYF
TRBV12-2	few	.	TRBJ1-3	.	CAGPVPGTGEYNCRNTIYF